This T cell receptor (beta chain) was found in a study of vaccination and CD4 T cells after COVID-19 (dated 2022 in TCRdb). Turning to the overall study: Convalescent patients had a positive SARS-CoV-2 result on nasal swab PCR, and of these patients, several had mild disease and one had severe disease. In the convalescent cohort there were six males and four females, among whom were two Hispanic individuals, seven Caucasians, two Asians and one multiracial person. Each participant got two doses of either the Pfizer-BioNTech BNT162b2 vaccine (n=8) or the Moderna mRNA-1273 vaccine (n=2). Post-COVID blood samples from convalescent patients were collected a median of about 110 days after diagnosis, with a range of 35 to 161 days. Post-vaccine blood samples were taken a median of around 68 days after the second vaccine dose, with a range of about 12 to 250 days. Culture stimuli were overlapping spike peptide pools from SARS-CoV-2 and from the common cold coronaviruses HCoV-NL63, HCoV-OC43 and HCoV-229E. As controls, cultures received a CEFX viral epitope pool (the positive control), an HIV-1 Nef peptide pool (the negative control), or no peptide at all. In roughly 10 COVID-19 convalescent patients and 4 infection-naive healthy vaccine recipients, the spike-specific CD4+ TCR repertoire before mRNA vaccination was compared with the repertoire after mRNA vaccination.

Study-level results and caveats: Among convalescent patients, a median roughly 84% of the SARS-CoV-2-reactive clones seen after vaccination appeared only after vaccination, which suggests priming specific to the vaccine. The number of convalescent patients in the study was relatively small, and the study did not examine early timepoints following natural infection. In convalescent patients, nearly all vaccine-specific clones (304 of 307) were found to be mono-reactive for SARS-CoV-2 spike rather than cross-reactive with common cold coronaviruses. Although the median number of SARS-CoV-2-reactive clonotypes went up from more than 20 after infection to some 38 after vaccination, the increase was not significant.

The CDR3 goes from the cysteine to the phenylalanine over 13 residues. The DNA shown is the 39-base CDR3, in frame from base 1. V is pared back by 2 bases and J by 2 bases, with 7 bases lying between the germline termini. The germline V gene (reference sequence) gives CDR1 as GTSNPN and CDR2 as SVGIG. Receptor amplification or capture employed PCR. DNA from cultured CD4+ T cells was subjected to TCR sequencing with the Oncomine TCR Beta short-read assay at the Johns Hopkins FTIC core. Genomic DNA was extracted from the cultured CD4+ T cells with the QIAamp micro DNA kit. Oncomine TCR Beta libraries from cultured CD4+ T cells were pooled with unique dual indexes and sequenced on an Illumina iSeq 100. On the study's bioinformatics: Non-productive sequences were filtered out, and CDR3s that did not start with C, did not end with F or W, or were shorter than 7 amino acids were discarded. The MANAFEST web application identified antigen-specific clonotypes by comparing peptide-stimulated wells against reference wells and other culture wells. An FDR below 0.05, an odds ratio above 5, and a productive frequency above 0.1% in at least two of three replicate wells were required for clones to be considered positive. Cross-reactive clonotypes were defined as significantly expanded in both SARS-CoV-2 spike wells and at least one common cold coronavirus spike condition. Levenshtein distances (stringdist) and unrooted phylogenetic trees (ape) in R version 3.6.1 were used to assess CDR3 homology. In-frame beta chains were kept once TCRdb had trimmed the public reads at Q25 with fastp and called clones with MiXCR. CDR3 protein sequences are deduplicated, and each keeps its most common genes and DNA. TCRdb's processing, not the authors', yielded these V and J calls. Within this sample are more than 9,500 distinct CDR3 sequences, with 50% of them counted one time only. Of the sample, approximately 19% falls within the top ten clones.

Points on this clonotype: The antigen this receptor binds is unknown. Per-nucleotide qualities are absent, and no much larger clonotype sits a single base away.

The treatment or condition tag for this specimen amounts to: roughly 10-day PBMC culture with coronavirus spike peptide pools or control peptides (ViraFEST assay). The ViraFEST assay was used in the study, in which antigen-specific T cells were expanded with peptide pools and expanded clonotypes were subsequently identified by TCR sequencing. The positive SARS-CoV-2 PCR tests of the convalescent patients were dated from March to December 2020, before the Alpha, Beta and Delta variants emerged in the United States. Each well held approximately 2 million PBMCs cultured in IMDM containing around 5% human AB serum and around 9.2 IU/ml IL-2, with about 9.4 ug/ml peptide pools added. On days 3 and 7, half of the culture medium was replaced with fresh IL-2-containing medium. After 10 days of culture, CD4+ T cells were isolated by negative selection with the EasySep CD4+ T cell isolation kit. Ficoll-Paque Plus gradient centrifugation was used to isolate PBMCs from whole blood, and the isolated PBMCs were then either used fresh or cryopreserved at -140C. Triplicate wells were generally used for each culture condition.

Specimen: CD4+ T cells from blood, cultured in vitro. Here the chain combines TRBV30 and TRBJ1-3, with the D gene uncertain. The clonotype originates from a human donor who had recovered from COVID-19. The DNA is as follows: TGTGCCTGGAGTACCGCGGCTGGAAACACCATATATTTT. This sequence encodes CAWSTAAGNTIYF.